These 26 T cell receptor beta chains came from one sample sequenced in a study of post-analysis software for immune sequencing data. The study's findings and limits: There were about five TRBV segments more frequent in patients than controls, and TRBV5-6, TRBV5-1 and TRBV20-1 were among them.

Unique-molecular-identifier-tagged TCR beta cDNA libraries were used. TCRdb reanalysed the PCR reads using MiXCR and keeps one entry per CDR3 protein. Here the sample spans a few hundred thousand distinct CDR3 sequences, about a third being singletons. These receptors are not linked to any known antigen. Sequencing was carried out using blood. The source of these receptors is a girl aged 5 to 17 with multiple sclerosis.

This clonotype was observed a few times. The genes are TRBV20-1 and TRBJ2-7; 10 bases align to TRBD1. The germline V gene encodes CDR1 DFQATT and CDR2 SNEGSKA (reference sequence). Losses at the gene ends were 3 bases for V and 3 bases for J; bases not matched to a gene: 5. The CDR3 is 14 residues long. This chain's CDR3 is CSASRDRGNYEQYF. The CDR3 nucleotides read TGCAGTGCTAGCCGGGACAGGGGAAACTACGAGCAGTACTTC.

This clonotype was recorded only once. V gene TRBV4-1 combines with J gene TRBJ2-4, with D uncertain. With 4 bases removed from V and 1 base from J, the gap between germline ends came to 20 bases. The CDR3 extends over 18 amino acids. Germline V gives CDR1 MGHRA, CDR2 YSYEKL. DNA for the CDR3: TGCGCCAGCAGCCCCCTCTGGAGCCCCGAATCGGCCAAAAACATTCAGTACTTC. Its protein product is CASSPLWSPESAKNIQYF.

In this sample, this clonotype turned up a few times. The genes are TRBV6-6 and TRBJ2-5, with TRBD2 matching over 11 bases. Germline V gene lookup returns CDR1 MNHNY and CDR2 SVGAGI (reference sequence). This CDR3 spans 17 amino acids. The V and J ends lost 2 bases and 1 base, in that order; junction bases with no gene match: 6. The CDR3 spells CASSYQKTSGGQETQYF. The CDR3 DNA sequence: TGTGCCAGCAGTTACCAAAAAACTAGCGGGGGCCAAGAGACCCAGTACTTC.

The rearrangement links TRBV12-3 or TRBV12-4 to TRBJ1-5; 8 nucleotides agree with TRBD1. This CDR3 is 14 amino acids long. The V segment lost 5 bases and the J segment 9 bases; nucleotides outside the gene matches: 9. The CDR3 DNA reads TGTGCCAGCAGTCTAGGACAGGGTAGTCTGCCCCAGCATTTT. Translation gives CASSLGQGSLPQHF.

This clonotype occurred a few times. This sequence joins TRBV29-1 and TRBJ2-2; perhaps TRBD2 as D (6 bases). The CDR3 has 15 residues. Between the trimmed V and J ends, which lost 5 bases and 4 bases, there was a span of 17 bases. CDR1 is SQVTM, CDR2 ANQGSEA, per germline. CDR3 sequence reads: CSVPLVTGGTGELFF. The CDR3 bases are TGCAGCGTTCCTCTCGTTACCGGGGGCACCGGGGAGCTGTTTTTT.

The V and J genes are TRBV20-1 and TRBJ2-5; 12 positions agree with TRBD2. Germline loops: CDR1 DFQATT, CDR2 SNEGSKA (reference sequence). V dropped 2 bases and J dropped 0; count of bases not matched to a gene: 4. This CDR3 region has 16 residues. CDR3 nucleotides: TGCAGTGCTAGACCGACTAGCGGGGGCTACCAAGAGACCCAGTACTTC. Translated, it gives CSARPTSGGYQETQYF.

V gene TRBV20-1 combines with J gene TRBJ1-5, with 7 nucleotides matching TRBD1. Trimming cost V 2 bases and J 4 bases; bases outside gene matches: 11. Germline lookup yields CDR1 DFQATT and CDR2 SNEGSKA (reference sequence). The CDR3 loop spans 16 amino acids. CDR3 amino acids: CSARRAHPQGNQPQHF. CDR3 nucleotides: TGCAGTGCTAGAAGGGCCCACCCACAGGGGAATCAGCCCCAGCATTTT.

This clonotype was detected a few times. V and J are TRBV18 and TRBJ2-7; 8 bases line up with TRBD1. The V and J ends lost 6 bases and 3 bases, in that order; junction bases with no gene match: 7. The CDR3 length is 14 residues. Germline V gene lookup returns CDR1 KGHSH and CDR2 LQKENI. The CDR3 sequence: CASSQGAGLYEQYF. The CDR3 bases are TGTGCCAGCTCTCAGGGGGCAGGGCTCTACGAGCAGTACTTC. The full variable domain, completed using reference TRBV18 and TRBJ2-7, is NAGVMQNPRHLVRRRGQEARLRCSPMKGHSHVYWYRQLPEEGLKFMVYLQKENIIDESGMPKERFSAEFPKEGPSILRIQQVVRGDSAAYFCASSQGAGLYEQYFGPGTRLTVT.

This clonotype was picked up a small number of times. V usage is TRBV7-2 and J usage is TRBJ2-4; perhaps TRBD2 as D (7 bases). This CDR3 contains 15 residues. From germline, CDR1 is SGHTA and CDR2 FQGNSA. Trimming cost V 5 bases and J 1 base, with 12 bases left between them. In DNA form, the CDR3 reads TGTGCCAGCAGCCCCGGGGGGCCTGCCAAAAACATTCAGTACTTC. Its translation: CASSPGGPAKNIQYF.

This clonotype was counted between two and nine times. The chain is built from TRBV6-5 and TRBJ2-3, with TRBD1 as a possible D gene (6 bases). The V end lost 7 bases, the J end lost 6 bases, and 14 bases lay between the germline ends. The V gene's germline CDR1 is MNHEY and CDR2 SVGAGI. The CDR3 covers 13 residues. Here the CDR3 reads CASKRDTTDTQYF. The CDR3, as DNA: TGTGCCAGCAAGAGGGACACGACGGATACGCAGTATTTT.

J is TRBJ2-1 and V is TRBV4-1; D possibly matches TRBD1 or TRBD2 (5 bases each). Per the germline V gene, CDR1 is MGHRA and CDR2 is YSYEKL. The CDR3 totals 20 residues. The ends were cut back, 5 bases at V and 5 bases at J, with 31 bases in the middle. The CDR3: CASSSGRYRGTTTLNNEQFF. In nucleotides, the CDR3 is TGCGCCAGCAGCTCCGGCCGCTATAGAGGGACCACAACCCTCAACAATGAGCAGTTCTTC.

The chain recombines TRBV6-6 with TRBJ1-5, with D tentatively TRBD1 (6 bases). CDR3 length: 16 amino acids. V shed 2 bases and J shed 2 bases, with 13 bases lying between them. CDR1 is MNHNY, CDR2 SVGAGI, per germline (reference sequence). The CDR3 loop reads CASSYGGALGNQPQHF. The DNA for the CDR3 is TGTGCCAGCAGTTACGGGGGGGCGCTGGGCAATCAGCCCCAGCATTTT.

V gene TRBV7-2 combines with J gene TRBJ2-5, with D hard to call. The germline V gene encodes CDR1 SGHTA and CDR2 FQGNSA. Trimming pared 4 bases from V and 5 bases from J, leaving 11 bases between. This CDR3 is 13 amino acids long. The CDR3 sequence: CASSSPRSETQYF. In DNA form, the CDR3 reads TGTGCCAGCAGCTCCCCACGATCGGAGACCCAGTACTTC.

This clonotype was seen only a few times. The V call is TRBV12-3 or TRBV12-4, the J call TRBJ1-2; D call uncertain. Between the trimmed V and J ends, which lost 0 bases and 4 bases, there was a span of 6 bases. This CDR3 has 13 amino acids. The DNA of the CDR3 is TGTGCCAGCAGTTTAGCGCGGGGCTATGGCTACACCTTC. Translated: CASSLARGYGYTF.

The chain uses TRBV7-2 and TRBJ1-6; 7 bases map to TRBD1. Germline CDR1 reads SGHTA; CDR2 reads FQGNSA. V trimming: 5 bases; J trimming: 10 bases; junction bases outside the gene matches: 8. The CDR3 contains 14 residues. In nucleotides, the CDR3 is TGTGCCAGCAGCCGCGGACAGGAGGTATCACCCCTCCACTTT. Translating it yields CASSRGQEVSPLHF.

V and J are TRBV7-9 and TRBJ2-7; a possible D gene is TRBD1 (5 bases). CDR1 is SEHNR and CDR2 is FQNEAQ in the germline V gene (reference sequence). The length of the CDR3 is 14 residues. With 5 bases removed from V and 10 bases from J, the gap between germline ends came to 21 bases. The CDR3 DNA follows: TGTGCCAGCAGCCTAGTCCACCTTAGGGGCGGCCAGTACTTC. Its translation: CASSLVHLRGGQYF.

The rearrangement joins TRBV6-1 to TRBJ2-3; D may be TRBD2 (7 bases). CDR3 length equals 14 residues. Germline loops: CDR1 MNHNS, CDR2 SASEGT. Trimming left V 2 bases short and J 8 bases short, with 14 bases between. CDR3: CASSEMGGGSTQYF. CDR3 nucleotide sequence: TGTGCCAGCAGTGAAATGGGAGGGGGGAGTACGCAGTATTTT.

This chain connects TRBV6-6 to TRBJ1-2; D may be TRBD1 (5 bases). This CDR3 is built from 15 residues. V was cut by 5 bases and J by 8 bases, with 21 bases left in between. Germline lookup yields CDR1 MNHNY and CDR2 SVGAGI (reference sequence). This CDR3 reads CASSLRPGSIYGYTF. The CDR3 DNA is TGTGCCAGCAGTCTCCGTCCAGGGTCTATCTACGGCTACACCTTC.

A few counts support this clonotype. The V and J genes are TRBV28 and TRBJ2-1; maybe TRBD1 (6 bases). The CDR3 runs 12 residues. The germline gives CDR1 MDHEN, CDR2 SYDVKM. Trimming left V 2 bases short and J 12 bases short, with 11 bases between. The CDR3 DNA sequence: TGTGCCAGCAGTTTACGTACAGGGCGGCAGTTCTTC. Its translation is CASSLRTGRQFF.

This clonotype was observed a few times. The V call is TRBV9, the J call TRBJ1-1; perhaps TRBD1 as D (5 bases). V gave up 0 bases and J gave up 8 bases, with 8 bases separating them. From germline, CDR1 is SGDLS and CDR2 YYNGEE. The CDR3 covers 12 residues. The CDR3 region is CASSVAGGEAFF. Here the CDR3 DNA reads TGTGCCAGCAGCGTAGCGGGGGGAGAAGCTTTCTTT.

The chain combines TRBV9 with TRBJ2-3; 9 bases match TRBD2. CDR1 is SGDLS and CDR2 is YYNGEE in the germline V gene. The V and J ends lost 1 base and 1 base, in that order; junction bases with no gene match: 4. This CDR3 contains 16 residues. The CDR3 loop reads CASSVWERGGTDTQYF. Here the CDR3 DNA reads TGTGCCAGCAGCGTATGGGAGCGGGGGGGCACAGATACGCAGTATTTT.

The chain links TRBV6-5 to TRBJ1-1, with D hard to call. This CDR3 has 14 amino acids. Germline CDR1 is MNHEY and CDR2 is SVGAGI. V was trimmed by 2 bases and J by 1 base, leaving 8 bases between them. CDR3: CASSYRQENTEAFF. CDR3 sequence (DNA): TGTGCCAGCAGTTACCGTCAGGAGAACACTGAAGCTTTCTTT.

To note about this clonotype: A read error may account for a junction end that differs from germline. This chain links TRBV30 with TRBJ1-5; 7 bases map to TRBD1. Germline-derived CDR1 and CDR2 are GTSNPN and SVGIG (reference sequence). The length of the CDR3 is 13 residues. CDR3 amino acids: CAWNRDSNQPQQF. In DNA, the CDR3 is TGTGCCTGGAATCGGGACAGCAATCAGCCCCAGCAGTTT.

The chain combines TRBV6-1 with TRBJ1-4, with D unclear. Germline assignment: CDR1 MNHNS and CDR2 SASEGT. V lost 4 bases and J lost 2, with 8 bases in between. This CDR3 spans 14 amino acids. The CDR3 is CASSVGRTNEKLFF. For the CDR3, the DNA is TGTGCCAGCAGTGTAGGGCGGACTAATGAAAAACTGTTTTTT.

In its sample, this clonotype was seen a few times. V gene TRBV28 combines with J gene TRBJ1-2; D ambiguous. The CDR3 sequence is 16 residues long. Trimming cost V 6 bases and J 2 bases, with 19 bases left between them. The germline CDR1 and CDR2 sequences are MDHEN and SYDVKM. CDR3 bases: TGTGCCAGCAGCCTGCGATCAGGCAGGAAGAACTATGGCTACACCTTC. It codes for CASSLRSGRKNYGYTF.

This clonotype has only a few counts. This rearrangement joins TRBV20-1 to TRBJ2-4; 8 bases agree with TRBD1. V was pared by 0 bases and J by 4 bases, with 5 bases of the junction left unmatched. The length of the CDR3 is 15 residues. CDR1 is DFQATT and CDR2 is SNEGSKA in the germline V gene (reference sequence). CDR3 amino acids: CSARDNRGTKNIQYF. DNA for the CDR3: TGCAGTGCTAGAGATAACAGGGGGACAAAAAACATTCAGTACTTC.